Detailed here is one TCR beta chain. The data derive from a study of CD8+ T cells in alopecia areata. RNA extraction was followed by reverse transcription into cDNA, which acted as the sequencing template. Measured with immunoSEQ multiplex PCR; TCRdb has only the in-frame clones, and not every one. Here the sample spans roughly 200,000 clones, less than 45% being singletons. Unmatched junction bases numbered 6, after V lost 4 bases and J lost 5 bases. Germline V gene data show CDR1 as SGHTA and CDR2 as FQGNSA. The CDR3 is 14 residues long. Treatment of the sample: oral pan-JAK inhibitor, 5-10 mg twice daily.

This TCR derives from a human donor with alopecia areata. The input for sequencing was CD4+ T cells sorted from blood, taken at approximately week 39, from a patient treated with tofacitinib. The chain couples TRBV7-2 to TRBJ2-7; 9 bases line up with TRBD1. CDR3 DNA: TGTGCCAGCAGCTCGGGACAGGGTTTCCACGAGCAGTACTTC. This translates into CASSSGQGFHEQYF.